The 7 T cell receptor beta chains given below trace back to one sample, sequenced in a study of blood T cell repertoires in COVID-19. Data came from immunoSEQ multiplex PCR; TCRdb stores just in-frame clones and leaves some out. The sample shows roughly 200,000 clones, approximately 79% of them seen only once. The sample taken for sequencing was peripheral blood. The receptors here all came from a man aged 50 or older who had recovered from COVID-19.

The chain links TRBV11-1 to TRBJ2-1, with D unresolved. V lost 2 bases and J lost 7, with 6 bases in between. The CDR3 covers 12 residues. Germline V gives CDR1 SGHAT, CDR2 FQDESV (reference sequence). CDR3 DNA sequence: TGTGCCAGCAGCTTACCCGGGAATGAGCAGTTCTTC. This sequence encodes CASSLPGNEQFF.

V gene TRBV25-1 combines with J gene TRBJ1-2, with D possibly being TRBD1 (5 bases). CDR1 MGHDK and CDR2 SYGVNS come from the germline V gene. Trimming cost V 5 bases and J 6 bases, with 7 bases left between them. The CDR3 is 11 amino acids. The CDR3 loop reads CASSQGDGYTF. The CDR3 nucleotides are TGTGCCAGCAGTCAGGGTGATGGCTACACCTTC.

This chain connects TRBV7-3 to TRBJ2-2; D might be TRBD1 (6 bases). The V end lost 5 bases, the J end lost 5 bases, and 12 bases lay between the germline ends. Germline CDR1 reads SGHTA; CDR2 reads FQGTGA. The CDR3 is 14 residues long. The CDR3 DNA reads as TGTGCCAGCAGCCCGACAGGAGGTACCGGGGAGCTGTTTTTT. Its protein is CASSPTGGTGELFF.

The CDR3 coding sequence is TGTGCCAGCAGCTCCCAGTACTATGGCTACACCTTC. Protein: CASSSQYYGYTF. This chain connects TRBV11-2 to TRBJ1-2; D gene unclear. This CDR3 is 12 amino acids long. From germline, CDR1 is SGHAT and CDR2 FQNNGV. Trimming removed 4 bases at V and 3 bases at J, with 6 bases between. The entire variable domain, with the rest obtained from reference TRBV11-2 and TRBJ1-2, is as follows: EAGVAQSPRYKIIEKRQSVAFWCNPISGHATLYWYQQILGQGPKLLIQFQNNGVVDDSQLPKDRFSAERLKGVDSTLKIQPAKLEDSAVYLCASSSQYYGYTFGSGTRLTVV.

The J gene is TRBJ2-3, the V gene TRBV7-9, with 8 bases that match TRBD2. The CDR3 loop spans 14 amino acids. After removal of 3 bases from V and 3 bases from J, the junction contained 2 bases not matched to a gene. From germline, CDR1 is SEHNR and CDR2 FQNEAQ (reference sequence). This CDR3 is CASSFSGDTDTQYF. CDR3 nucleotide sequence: TGTGCCAGCAGCTTTAGCGGGGATACAGATACGCAGTATTTT.

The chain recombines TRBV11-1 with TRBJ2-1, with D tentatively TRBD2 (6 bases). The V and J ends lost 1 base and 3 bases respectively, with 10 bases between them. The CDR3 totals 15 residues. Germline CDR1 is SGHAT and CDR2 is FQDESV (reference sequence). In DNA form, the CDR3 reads TGTGCCAGCAGCTTAGTGGGTAGCGGCTACAATGAGCAGTTCTTC. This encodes CASSLVGSGYNEQFF.

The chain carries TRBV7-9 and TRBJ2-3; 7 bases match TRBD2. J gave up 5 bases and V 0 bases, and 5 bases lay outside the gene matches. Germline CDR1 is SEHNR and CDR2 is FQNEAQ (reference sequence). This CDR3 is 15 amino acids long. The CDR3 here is CASSLAGGPRDTQYF. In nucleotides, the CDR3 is TGTGCCAGCAGCTTAGCGGGAGGGCCAAGAGATACGCAGTATTTT.